This TCR beta chain was observed in a study of beta chain features in type 1 diabetes (dated by TCRdb to 2016 to 2019). Context from the whole study: Patients and healthy donors did not differ in mean age, gender distribution, total cell number or subset yield. Regulatory and stem cell-like memory subsets were isolated from only 8 patients and about eight healthy donors, whereas naive and central memory subsets came from all 30 or so donors. The study compared TCRB repertoires of sorted circulating CD4+ T cell subsets between recently diagnosed type 1 diabetes patients and matched healthy donors. A total of about 110 million sorted cells were examined across all samples, and the number of cells per subset was strongly correlated with RNA yield.

Results and caveats for the whole study, not just this receptor: Naive, central memory and regulatory TCRB repertoires appeared to be more similar among patients than among healthy donors. Sequencing cDNA rather than genomic DNA could over-represent highly expressing activated cells, although activation and CD3 levels did not differ between groups. HLA sub-analyses involved small numbers of individuals, so any influence of HLA type on TCRB rearrangement remained unresolved. Patients with type 1 diabetes made fewer insertions and deleted more nucleotides at VDJ recombination sites, implying thymic rearrangement abnormalities. Shorter templates might have been favored by PCR, but patient and control samples were amplified and corrected together, so both groups would have been affected equally by any skew. A moderate but significant shortening of TCRB CDR3 length was observed in type 1 diabetes patients in all four CD4+ subsets.

A single peripheral blood draw of around 120 mL on average was collected from each donor into heparinised tubes. Using a panel that included CD45RO, CCR7, CD25, CD127, CD95 and CD27, naive, central memory, regulatory and stem cell-like memory CD4+ T cells were sorted on a BD FACSAria II. A purity above 98% was achieved for all sorted populations. PBMCs were isolated immediately by Lymphoprep density gradient centrifugation and stained directly without culture. So that batch effects would be minimized, each experiment stained and sorted samples in pairs, pairing one healthy donor with one patient. All of the isolated RNA was reverse transcribed with the High Capacity cDNA Reverse Transcription Kit, so expressed TCRB transcripts were sequenced. Naive, central memory and regulatory T cell samples underwent deep immunoSEQ sequencing, averaging about 3.57 million total reads per sample. Sorted cells were lysed in RLT buffer and RNA was extracted with DNase-treated RNeasy Micro or Mini kits, depending on cell number. To prevent cross-contamination, every cell subset was processed on its own, while patient and healthy donor samples were processed together. The immunoSEQ multiplex PCR was used to amplify TCRB sequences from cDNA, yielding 87-bp fragments that span the CDR3 region. Sequencing of the amplicons was done on the Illumina HiSeq platform. Under the source paper's analysis protocol: PCR bias was computationally corrected using synthetic template baselines, reads within Hamming distance 2 were collapsed, and singletons that could not be merged were discarded. Reads were aligned against IMGT to assign V, D and J genes, CDR3 length and insertions or deletions at six rearrangement sites. Within each subset, clonotype counts were normalized to sorted cell number, after which true diversity and Gini coefficients were computed with the tcR R package. The overlap coefficient, calculated on TCRB nucleotide sequences, was used to quantify repertoire sharing. Out-of-frame TCRB sequences from naive cells were analyzed as a proxy for the pre-selection repertoire. TCRdb re-hosts the immuneACCESS table, in-frame sequences only. Its copies lack some clones; in the studies checked, an unresolved V gene accounts for under half of them, and the cause for the rest is not known. D and trimming were read from the DNA, whereas the V and J calls and clone size are those reported in that table. Here the sample has over 700,000 clones; roughly 15% occur a single time. The biggest ten clones account for 0.023% of the sample.

This clone came up a few times. Its antigen is unknown. No base quality information exists; no much larger clone differs at one position. The sequencing input was naive CD4+ T cells from blood. The cell subset or site tag for this specimen amounts to: true naive CD4+ T cells. The origin of this receptor is a woman aged 18-29 years in good health.

The sequence in DNA is TGTGCCGTTTCCAGGGAGCGGGAAAAACTGTTTTTT. This gives the protein CAVSREREKLFF. Rearrangement joined TRBV10-3 to TRBJ1-4; matching of 5 bases hints at TRBD1 as the D gene. From its cysteine to its phenylalanine, the CDR3 spans 12 amino acids. Just CDR3 DNA is preserved here, 36 bases in frame from base 1. The junction shows trimming of 11 bases on V and 8 bases on J, plus 15 bases between the germline ends. CDR1 is given as ENHRY and CDR2 as SYGVKD, both from the germline V gene.